Here is one T cell receptor beta chain with its context. This sample stems from a study of blood T cells in healthy people across ages. The CDR3 is 11 residues long. CDR1 is SQVTM and CDR2 is ANQGSEA in the germline V gene. Combining a sample-barcoded 5' primer with a J-beta primer mix, a second PCR ran for roughly 7 to 12 cycles. Each CDR3 protein gets one entry after TCRdb re-called the 5' RACE reads with MiXCR. This table holds approximately 730,000 distinct CDR3 sequences, approximately 53% found once. The V and J genes are TRBV29-1 and TRBJ2-5, with D tentatively TRBD1 or TRBD2 (5 bases each). The DNA end lines up better with TRBJ2-7; the J call may be wrong. Sequencing input: blood. The receptor was derived from a man aged 80 or over in good health. CDR3 region: CSVVRGPEQYF. In DNA, the CDR3 is TGCAGCGTTGTAAGGGGACCCGAGCAGTACTTC.